This T cell receptor (beta chain) was observed in a study of blood T cell repertoires in COVID-19. About the research overall: PBMCs, B-cell-depleted T cells, or T cells provided the cDNA or gDNA that made up the material.

By share, this clone counts as medium-sized (0.01 to 0.1%). Source study methods: From reference gene primer amplification, estimates of nucleated cell counts were derived. TCRdb keeps only in-frame clones here, not all; method: immunoSEQ multiplex PCR. V and J calls plus clone size are reproduced from that table; the DNA served to infer D and trimming. The table lists 50,000 to 85,000 clones, about four fifths of them singletons. In germline, CDR1 is LGHNA, CDR2 YSLEER. Deletions cut 0 bases from V and 3 bases from J, with 6 bases between. This CDR3 has 15 residues. This clonotype was obtained from a human donor in a cohort sampled during active COVID-19. The V gene is TRBV4-3, the J gene TRBJ1-6; maybe TRBD1 (5 bases). Specimen: peripheral blood. The CDR3 DNA is TGCGCCAGCAGCCAAGAGACAGACTATAATTCACCCCTCCACTTT. Translation gives CASSQETDYNSPLHF.